A single sample gave rise to the 27 T cell receptor beta chains below, sequenced in a study of Graves' ophthalmopathy and Graves' hyperthyroidism. The TCR beta CDR3 regions underwent amplification from RNA transcripts. The library came from an HTBI-primed first-round RT-PCR and a second-round multiplex PCR. TCRdb re-called the multiplex PCR reads through MiXCR, storing one row per CDR3 protein. The sample records about 370,000 distinct CDR3 sequences, 15% to 20% being singletons. What was sequenced was peripheral blood. The receptors here all came from a woman younger than 35 with Graves' ophthalmopathy.

Ten or more counts support this clonotype. The chain recombines TRBV6-1 with TRBJ1-6, with 8 bases aligning to TRBD1. The CDR3 runs to 15 residues. Germline V gene sequence: CDR1 MNHNS, CDR2 SASEGT. The J segment lost 8 bases and the V segment lost 6 bases, leaving 9 bases of the junction unmatched. The CDR3 DNA is TGTGCCAGCAGCCCGTGGACAGGGCGGGATTCACCCCTCCACTTT. Translation: CASSPWTGRDSPLHF.

This clonotype was seen repeatedly, ten times or more. The chain recombines TRBV12-3 or TRBV12-4 with TRBJ2-7; D not resolved. CDR3 length equals 14 residues. Trimming removed 6 bases from V and 2 bases from J, with 14 bases in between. CDR3 region: CASSPTGPAYEQYF. Written as DNA, the CDR3 is TGTGCCAGCAGCCCTACCGGGCCTGCCTACGAGCAGTACTTC.

This clonotype was counted many times. The V and J genes are TRBV6-5 and TRBJ1-2; D gene unclear. Trimming took off 0 bases at V and 0 bases at J, with 11 bases between the two ends. The CDR3 loop spans 16 amino acids. Germline V gene lookup returns CDR1 MNHEY and CDR2 SVGAGI. The CDR3 DNA reads TGTGCCAGCAGTTACTCGCAGATCATCCCTAACTATGGCTACACCTTC. Translating it yields CASSYSQIIPNYGYTF.

This clonotype was seen repeatedly, ten times or more. This chain joins TRBV6-1 and TRBJ2-7; maybe TRBD2 (5 bases). Germline V lookup: CDR1 MNHNS, CDR2 SASEGT. The length of the CDR3 is 14 residues. The V gene lost 8 bases and the J gene lost 4 bases, with 18 bases spanning the gap. This chain's CDR3 is CASGSSSGQYEQYF. The DNA of the CDR3 is TGTGCCAGCGGGAGTTCGTCGGGTCAATACGAGCAGTACTTC.

There are many counts of this clonotype. This chain uses TRBV20-1 with TRBJ2-5, with 10 bases identical to TRBD1. Germline V gene sequence: CDR1 DFQATT, CDR2 SNEGSKA (reference sequence). Losses at the gene ends were 5 bases for V and 3 bases for J; bases not matched to a gene: 12. The CDR3 runs to 16 residues. Written as DNA, the CDR3 is TGCAGTGCTCAGGACAGGGGGTTAAAGTGGGAAGAGACCCAGTACTTC. Amino acids: CSAQDRGLKWEETQYF.

This clonotype was seen many times. The chain employs TRBV27 and TRBJ2-7; 13 bases align to TRBD2. CDR3 length: 16 amino acids. Germline loops: CDR1 MNHEY, CDR2 SMNVEV (reference sequence). After removal of 5 bases from V and 4 bases from J, the junction contained 8 bases not matched to a gene. CDR3 nucleotides: TGTGCCAGCAGTCCTCAGGGACTAGCGGGACTATACGAGCAGTACTTC. It encodes CASSPQGLAGLYEQYF.

This clonotype occurred many times. The V and J genes are TRBV20-1 and TRBJ2-2; 7 nucleotides agree with TRBD2. V lost 5 bases to trimming and J lost 3 bases; unmatched junction nucleotides: 9. CDR1 and CDR2 (germline): DFQATT, SNEGSKA (reference sequence). CDR3 size: 15 residues. CDR3 sequence: CSAFPGTTYTGELFF. The CDR3 coding sequence is TGCAGTGCTTTCCCCGGGACTACTTACACCGGGGAGCTGTTTTTT.

This clonotype was seen many times. The chain carries TRBV7-3 and TRBJ2-6; 10 bases agree with TRBD1. The CDR3 has 19 amino acids. Germline-derived CDR1 and CDR2 are SGHTA and FQGTGA. The ends lost 2 bases at V and 0 bases at J; junction bases unmatched: 7. CDR3 coding DNA: TGTGCCAGCAGCTTACTGGTTGGGACAGGGGCCTCTGGGGCCAACGTCCTGACTTTC. It yields the protein CASSLLVGTGASGANVLTF.

The chain employs TRBV15 and TRBJ1-1; weak D call: TRBD1 (5 bases). From germline, CDR1 is LNHNV and CDR2 YYDKDF (reference sequence). V was pared by 3 bases and J by 10 bases, with 12 bases between. The CDR3 covers 12 residues. For the CDR3, the DNA is TGTGCCACCAGCAGGCTCGAGGGGTCAGCTTTCTTT. Its translation is CATSRLEGSAFF.

There are many counts of this clonotype. V is TRBV6-5 and J is TRBJ2-2; 7 bases align to TRBD2. V lost 11 bases and J lost 2; bases outside the gene matches: 5. The CDR3 has 13 residues. Germline V lookup: CDR1 MNHEY, CDR2 SVGAGI. The CDR3 is CAPGGANTGELFF. The CDR3 DNA reads TGTGCCCCGGGGGGAGCCAACACCGGGGAGCTGTTTTTT.

This clonotype was picked up many times. The genes are TRBV20-1 and TRBJ2-4; tentative D call: TRBD1 (6 bases). V was pared by 0 bases and J by 11 bases, with 11 bases between. Germline V gene lookup returns CDR1 DFQATT and CDR2 SNEGSKA (reference sequence). The CDR3 consists of 12 residues. In DNA, the CDR3 is TGCAGTGCTAGAGAGGGACAATCGGTTCAGTACTTC. Residues: CSAREGQSVQYF.

Notes on this clonotype: This may stem from a read error, because a much larger clone lies one nucleotide away. This chain links TRBV5-1 with TRBJ1-6; D might be TRBD1 (5 bases). CDR1 is SGHRS and CDR2 is YFSETQ in the germline V gene. This CDR3 has 17 amino acids. DNA of the CDR3: TGCGTCAGCAGCTGGGCTACGGAGGGACCGTATAATTCACCCCTCCACTTT. Protein product: CVSSWATEGPYNSPLHF.

The rearrangement uses TRBV6-5 and TRBJ2-7, with 7 bases identical to TRBD2. CDR1 is MNHEY and CDR2 is SVGAGI in the germline V gene. V lost 2 bases, J lost 0 bases, and 4 bases stayed unmatched. The CDR3 spans 15 residues. The DNA for the CDR3 is TGTGCCAGCAGTTACGGGAGGGGAACCTCCTACGAGCAGTACTTC. The encoded protein is CASSYGRGTSYEQYF.

This clonotype was counted ten times or more. This chain links TRBV10-3 with TRBJ1-6, with a weak D call TRBD1 (5 bases). Germline lookup yields CDR1 ENHRY and CDR2 SYGVKD. CDR3 length equals 15 residues. The V end was cut by 4 bases, the J end by 9 bases, with 16 bases between. CDR3 in amino acids: CAISVRALGPSPLHF. The CDR3 nucleotides read TGTGCCATCAGTGTCAGGGCGCTAGGACCTTCACCCCTCCACTTT.

This clonotype was observed at least ten times. The chain combines TRBV6-5 with TRBJ1-5, with D maybe TRBD1 (5 bases). CDR1 MNHEY and CDR2 SVGAGI come from the germline V gene. The CDR3 runs 13 residues. Between the trimmed V and J ends, which lost 4 bases and 5 bases, there was a span of 9 bases. CDR3 protein: CASSSEGDQPQHF. The DNA of the CDR3 is TGTGCCAGCAGTTCCGAAGGGGATCAGCCCCAGCATTTT.

This clonotype was found many times. The chain combines TRBV6-5 with TRBJ2-7; 7 bases fit TRBD1. V trimming: 1 base; J trimming: 2 bases; junction bases outside the gene matches: 5. This CDR3 is 15 amino acids long. Germline assignment: CDR1 MNHEY and CDR2 SVGAGI. CDR3 sequence reads: CASSYFRDSPYEQYF. As DNA, the CDR3 is TGTGCCAGCAGTTACTTCCGGGACAGTCCCTACGAGCAGTACTTC.

The sample holds many counts of this clonotype. This chain uses TRBV28 with TRBJ2-4; TRBD2 matches 7 bases. This CDR3 is built from 14 residues. CDR1 is MDHEN, CDR2 SYDVKM, per germline. V shed 3 bases, J shed 9 bases, and the junction held 8 bases outside the gene matches. The CDR3 sequence: CASSLYFWTSIQYF. In nucleotides, the CDR3 is TGTGCCAGCAGTTTGTACTTTTGGACTAGCATTCAGTACTTC.

This clonotype was seen repeatedly, ten times or more. This chain uses TRBV11-2 with TRBJ2-5; 10 positions match TRBD1. The CDR3 contains 16 residues. Trimming removed 1 base from V and 4 bases from J; junction bases left unmatched: 6. The germline V gene has CDR1 SGHAT and CDR2 FQNNGV. As DNA, the CDR3 is TGTGCCAGCAGCTTAGTCGGGACAGGGGTGACAGAGACCCAGTACTTC. Its protein is CASSLVGTGVTETQYF.

The table lists this clonotype with many counts. This chain connects TRBV11-2 to TRBJ2-7; 7 nucleotides align to TRBD2. V trimming: 1 base; J trimming: 6 bases; junction bases outside the gene matches: 6. Germline V gives CDR1 SGHAT, CDR2 FQNNGV. The CDR3 is 14 amino acids. CDR3: CASSLGGLSREQYF. The CDR3 DNA is TGTGCCAGCAGCTTAGGGGGACTATCGCGCGAGCAGTACTTC.

This clonotype was detected many times. The chain links TRBV7-8 to TRBJ1-5; D possibly corresponds to TRBD1 (5 bases). The V end lost 5 bases, the J end lost 2 bases, and 13 bases lay between the germline ends. Germline CDR1 is SGHVS and CDR2 is FQNEAQ. The CDR3 runs 15 residues. CDR3 nucleotide sequence: TGTGCCAGCAGCCTCCAGGGAGGGGGCAATCAGCCCCAGCATTTT. As protein: CASSLQGGGNQPQHF.

The J gene is TRBJ2-7, the V gene TRBV20-1; D not certain. The germline V gene has CDR1 DFQATT and CDR2 SNEGSKA (reference sequence). The CDR3 runs 12 residues. The V and J ends lost 5 bases and 0 bases respectively, with 8 bases between them. The CDR3 sequence is CSAPQSSYEQYF. CDR3 sequence (DNA): TGCAGTGCTCCGCAGAGCTCCTACGAGCAGTACTTC.

This clonotype was counted at least ten times. V is TRBV19 and J is TRBJ1-2; D gene ambiguous. V lost 2 bases to trimming and J lost 8 bases, with 9 bases between them. This CDR3 is built from 12 residues. Germline loops: CDR1 LNHDA, CDR2 SQIVND (reference sequence). The CDR3 here is CASSIRTAGYTF. In DNA, the CDR3 is TGTGCCAGTAGTATAAGAACCGCCGGCTACACCTTC.

CDR3 nucleotides: TGTGCCAGCAGCTGGGACCGAGGACGCGGGGAGACCCAGTACTTC. Its protein is CASSWDRGRGETQYF. The chain couples TRBV7-9 to TRBJ2-5; D possibly matches TRBD1 or TRBD2 (5 bases each). The germline V gene encodes CDR1 SEHNR and CDR2 FQNEAQ (reference sequence). V was trimmed by 4 bases and J by 5 bases, leaving 17 bases between them. The CDR3 loop spans 15 amino acids.

This clonotype was seen repeatedly, ten times or more. V usage is TRBV24-1 and J usage is TRBJ2-5; D is possibly TRBD1 (7 bases). Germline lookup yields CDR1 KGHDR and CDR2 SFDVKD. Trimming removed 4 bases from V and 4 bases from J, with 18 bases in between. CDR3 length: 16 residues. This CDR3 reads CATSDPRGVVRETQYF. The CDR3 DNA is TGTGCCACCAGTGACCCCAGGGGGGTTGTCCGAGAGACCCAGTACTTC.

In its sample, this clonotype was seen many times. CDR3 DNA sequence: TGTGCCAGCAGTTCCTACAGGGGTAAGGGCTACGAGCAGTACTTC. Its protein is CASSSYRGKGYEQYF. The chain joins TRBV27 to TRBJ2-7; 7 positions agree with TRBD1. V lost 4 bases to trimming and J lost 3 bases; unmatched junction nucleotides: 9. The CDR3 is made up of 15 amino acids. Germline values: CDR1 MNHEY, CDR2 SMNVEV (reference sequence).

This clonotype has at least ten counts. The chain combines TRBV29-1 with TRBJ2-2; 8 nucleotides match TRBD1. The CDR3 length is 13 residues. In germline, CDR1 is SQVTM, CDR2 ANQGSEA. After removal of 6 bases from V and 6 bases from J, the junction contained 6 bases not matched to a gene. Here the CDR3 DNA reads TGCAGCGTCGACAGGGGCATGTCCGGGGAGCTGTTTTTT. This gives the protein CSVDRGMSGELFF.

The rearrangement joins TRBV12-3 or TRBV12-4 to TRBJ1-2; TRBD1 is a possible D gene (5 bases). Trimming shortened V by 3 bases and J by 9 bases, and 8 bases separated the two germline ends. CDR3 length: 11 residues. The CDR3 sequence: CASSFGGSYTF. The CDR3 nucleotides are TGTGCCAGCAGTTTCGGGGGGAGCTACACCTTC.